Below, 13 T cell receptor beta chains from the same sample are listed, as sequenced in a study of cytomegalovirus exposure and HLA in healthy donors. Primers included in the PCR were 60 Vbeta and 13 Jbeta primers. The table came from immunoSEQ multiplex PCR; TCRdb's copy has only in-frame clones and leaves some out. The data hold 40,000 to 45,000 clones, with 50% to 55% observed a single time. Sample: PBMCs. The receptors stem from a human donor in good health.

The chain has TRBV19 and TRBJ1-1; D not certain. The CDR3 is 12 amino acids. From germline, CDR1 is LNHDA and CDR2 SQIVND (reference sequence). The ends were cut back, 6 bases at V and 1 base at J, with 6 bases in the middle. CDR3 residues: CASRTGNTEAFF. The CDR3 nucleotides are TGTGCCAGTAGAACGGGGAACACTGAAGCTTTCTTT.

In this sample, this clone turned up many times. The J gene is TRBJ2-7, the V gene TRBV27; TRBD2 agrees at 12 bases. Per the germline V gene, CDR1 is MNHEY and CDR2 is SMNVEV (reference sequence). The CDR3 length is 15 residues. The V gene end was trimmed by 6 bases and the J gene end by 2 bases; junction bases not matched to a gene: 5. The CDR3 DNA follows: TGTGCCAGCAGGGGGACTAGCGGGTTCCCCTACGAGCAGTACTTC. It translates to CASRGTSGFPYEQYF.

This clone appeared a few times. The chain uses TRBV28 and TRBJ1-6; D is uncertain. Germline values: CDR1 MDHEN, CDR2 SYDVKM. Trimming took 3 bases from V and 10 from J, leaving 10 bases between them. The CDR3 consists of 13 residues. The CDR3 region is CASSLEAVSPLHF. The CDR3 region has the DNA TGTGCCAGCAGTTTGGAGGCCGTCTCACCCCTCCACTTT.

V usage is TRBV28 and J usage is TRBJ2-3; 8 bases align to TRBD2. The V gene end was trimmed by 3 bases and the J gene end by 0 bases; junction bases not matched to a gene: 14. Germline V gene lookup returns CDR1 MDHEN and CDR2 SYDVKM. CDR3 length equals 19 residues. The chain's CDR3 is CASSFSLRGASASTDTQYF. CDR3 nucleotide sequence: TGTGCCAGCAGTTTTTCTTTGCGGGGGGCCTCCGCTAGCACAGATACGCAGTATTTT.

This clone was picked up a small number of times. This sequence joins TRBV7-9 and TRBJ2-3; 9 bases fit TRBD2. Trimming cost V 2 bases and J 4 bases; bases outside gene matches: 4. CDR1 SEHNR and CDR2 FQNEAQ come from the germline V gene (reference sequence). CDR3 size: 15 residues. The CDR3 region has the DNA TGTGCCAGCAGCTTAACTAGCGGGTCTGCAGATACGCAGTATTTT. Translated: CASSLTSGSADTQYF. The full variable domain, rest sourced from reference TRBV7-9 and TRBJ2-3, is DTGVSQNPRHKITKRGQNVTFRCDPISEHNRLYWYRQTLGQGPEFLTYFQNEAQLEKSRLLSDRFSAERPKGSFSTLEIQRTEQGDSAMYLCASSLTSGSADTQYFGPGTRLTVL.

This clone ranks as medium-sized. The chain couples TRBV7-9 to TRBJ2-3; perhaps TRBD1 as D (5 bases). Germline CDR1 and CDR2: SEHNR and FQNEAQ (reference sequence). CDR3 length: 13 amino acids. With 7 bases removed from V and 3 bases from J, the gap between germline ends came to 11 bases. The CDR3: CASTGWVTDTQYF. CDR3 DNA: TGTGCCAGCACAGGGTGGGTGACAGATACGCAGTATTTT.

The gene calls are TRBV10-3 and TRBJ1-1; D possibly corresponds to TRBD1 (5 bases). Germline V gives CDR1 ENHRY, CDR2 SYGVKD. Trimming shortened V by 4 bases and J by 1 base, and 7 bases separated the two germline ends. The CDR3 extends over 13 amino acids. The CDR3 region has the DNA TGTGCCATCAGTGGGCAGGGGAACACTGAAGCTTTCTTT. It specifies CAISGQGNTEAFF.

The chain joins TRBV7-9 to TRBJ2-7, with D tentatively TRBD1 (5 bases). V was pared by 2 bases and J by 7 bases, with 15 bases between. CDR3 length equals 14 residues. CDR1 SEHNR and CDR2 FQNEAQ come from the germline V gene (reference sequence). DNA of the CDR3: TGTGCCAGCAGCTTAACCAGGGCTTGGGAAGAGCAGTACTTC. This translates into CASSLTRAWEEQYF.

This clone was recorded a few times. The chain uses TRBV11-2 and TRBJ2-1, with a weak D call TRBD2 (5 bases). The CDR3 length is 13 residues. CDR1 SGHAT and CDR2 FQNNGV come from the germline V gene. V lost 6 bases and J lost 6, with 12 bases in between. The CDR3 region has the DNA TGTGCCAGCAGGTTTGGACTTCCCAATGAGCAGTTCTTC. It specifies CASRFGLPNEQFF.

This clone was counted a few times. The CDR3 nucleotides read TGTGCCAGCAGCGTAGGTGGGGGACAGGGGGGGACCGGGGAGCTGTTTTTT. Protein sequence: CASSVGGGQGGTGELFF. The chain combines TRBV9 with TRBJ2-2, with 11 positions matching TRBD1. The CDR3 covers 17 residues. Germline V gene lookup returns CDR1 SGDLS and CDR2 YYNGEE. Germline trimming cut 0 bases from V and 5 bases from J; bases unmatched to any gene: 6.

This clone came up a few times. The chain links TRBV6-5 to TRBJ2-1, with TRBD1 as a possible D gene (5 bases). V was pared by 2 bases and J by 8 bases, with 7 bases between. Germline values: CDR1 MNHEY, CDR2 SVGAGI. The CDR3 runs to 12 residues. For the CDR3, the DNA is TGTGCCAGCAGTTACCCCAGGGATGAGCAGTTCTTC. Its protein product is CASSYPRDEQFF.

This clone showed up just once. The CDR3 protein is CAWSPAGVQETQYF. DNA for the CDR3: TGTGCCTGGAGTCCAGCGGGAGTTCAGGAGACCCAGTACTTC. The genes are TRBV30 and TRBJ2-5, with 8 bases lining up with TRBD2. Per germline, CDR1 GTSNPN and CDR2 SVGIG (reference sequence). The CDR3 runs 14 residues. The trim removed 2 bases at V and 5 bases at J, leaving 7 bases unmatched.

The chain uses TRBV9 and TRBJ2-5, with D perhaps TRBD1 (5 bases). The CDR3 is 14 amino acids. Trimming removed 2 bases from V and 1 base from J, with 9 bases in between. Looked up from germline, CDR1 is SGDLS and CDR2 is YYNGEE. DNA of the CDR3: TGTGCCAGCAGCGTCTGGGGCGGCCAAGAGACCCAGTACTTC. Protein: CASSVWGGQETQYF.